This TCR beta chain was identified in a study of blood T cell repertoires in COVID-19 (dated by TCRdb to the early 2020s). A note on the overall study: Samples covering the acute and convalescent phases of COVID-19 were provided by collaborators in the United States, Italy and Spain. The material from the prospective study consisted of cDNA or gDNA derived from T cells, B-cell-depleted T cells, or PBMCs. The dataset comprised deeply sampled blood TCRbeta repertoires from subjects exposed to, actively infected with, or recovered from COVID-19. The repertoires were made available in a free public database intended to serve as a resource for research on the immune response to SARS-CoV-2. The samples were drawn from two sources: the first 160 participants of the ongoing ImmuneRACE study, and about 1,300 subjects contributed by 6 global collaborators. The sample metadata nearly always contained a de-identified subject ID, COVID-19 status, age in years and sex. Where available, HLA class I and class II types were taken from metadata supplied by the sample provider and were not determined by assay-based typing. What the work shows at the level of the full study, not this receptor alone: Clinical and demographic metadata were provided uncurated, with the amount varying by source and participant.

TCRbeta CDR3 regions were amplified from genomic DNA by means of the immunoSEQ Assay, a bias-controlled multiplex PCR. Per the source publication's procedure: The number of nucleated cells in each sample was estimated by amplification of reference gene primers within the assay. To quantify the absolute abundance of each unique TCRbeta CDR3 rearrangement, sequence reads were collapsed and filtered. For each sample, productive Simpson clonality was calculated by taking the square root of Simpson's diversity index across productive rearrangements. What TCRdb holds here is the immuneACCESS table cut down to in-frame rearrangements. Part of the clones is not present; checked against another copy, under half of the missing clones reflect an unresolved V gene, and the others are unexplained. V, J and clone size are taken as reported in that table, and D and trimming were inferred from the DNA itself. This sample comprises under 300,000 clones, about 89% of them detected only once. Under 2.5% of the sample is held by the ten biggest clonotypes.

Enrolling through a virtual design, the prospective study's participants ranged in age from about 18 to 89 years and lived across 24 United States geographic areas. Cohort assignment in the prospective study relied on participant-reported clinical history from a screening survey and a study questionnaire. Recovered participants in ImmuneRACE Cohort 3 were defined as having two consecutive negative NP/OP PCR tests, clearance from a healthcare professional, or resolution of symptoms. In the prospective study, mobile phlebotomists collected whole blood, serum and a nasopharyngeal or oropharyngeal swab from each participant. Participants in the prospective study had the option to provide additional blood draws and questionnaires over a roughly 2-month period. Before DNA extraction, blood samples from the prospective study were shipped at room temperature or frozen. CDR1 SNHLY and CDR2 FYNNEI are derived from the germline V gene. The V end loses 5 bases and the J end loses 0 bases, and a stretch of 13 bases separates them. The cysteine opens and the phenylalanine closes a CDR3 of 15 amino acids. Just CDR3 DNA is preserved here, 45 bases in frame from base 1.

Concerning this clone: The antigen it recognizes is unknown. Base qualities are missing; no much larger clone stands one base away.

The sequencing input was PBMCs or T cells enriched from blood (not recorded which). Recombination linked TRBV2 to TRBJ1-1; the D gene is perhaps TRBD1, from 6 matching bases. The TCR comes from a woman aged 18-35 years who had recovered from COVID-19. The DNA sequence is as follows: TGTGCCAGCAGTATACAGGGCCAGGTGAACACTGAAGCTTTCTTT. The resulting protein is CASSIQGQVNTEAFF.